This record covers a single TCR beta chain. Assay: immunoSEQ multiplex PCR; the TCRdb copy retains only in-frame clones and omits some. The sample includes about 470,000 clones, around 91% of them seen just once. Treatment noted: roughly 20 received Ad26.COV2.S at low or high dose, single or two shots; several received placebo; per-sample allocation not given. Day 63 after the first vaccine or placebo injection was the time point for sampling. Unmatched junction bases numbered 10, after V lost 6 bases and J lost 4 bases. The CDR3 runs to 15 residues. Germline V gene data show CDR1 as MDHEN and CDR2 as SYDVKM. These data are taken from a study of Ad26.COV2.S vaccination and SARS-CoV-2 variants.

V is TRBV28 and J is TRBJ1-1; 8 bases agree with TRBD1. This material consisted of peripheral blood, taken in a trial of Ad26.COV2.S vaccine versus placebo. The sequence derives from a person between 18 and 60 years old who received the Ad26.COV2.S COVID-19 vaccine or a placebo. The DNA of the CDR3 is TGTGCCAGCAGGGAACCAGGGGGCGGTGGCACTGAAGCTTTCTTT. Protein sequence: CASREPGGGGTEAFF.